This TCR beta chain derives from a study of naive and memory T cell subsets. The study's findings and limits: The RNA method is potentially sensitive to activation and differentiation changes. Higher TCR numbers at tuberculin sites reflect T cell infiltration, per interpretation.

Described treatment: skin biopsy from PPD injection site in Mantoux-positive individual. An oligonucleotide containing a UMI was ligated to the 3' end of TCR cDNA. Biopsied sites were PPD injections in people with a positive Mantoux test. Four PCR rounds used nested alpha and beta constant region primers plus the SP2 primer. Using its own MiXCR run on the UMI-ligation and nested PCR reads, TCRdb lists one record per CDR3 protein. There are 35,000 to 40,000 distinct CDR3 sequences in the sample; about 10% occur only once, and 3.9% lies in the top ten. Only a few counts were recorded for this clonotype. Antigen: not known. This specimen was skin, taken from a tuberculin skin test site. The TCR comes from an adult in good health.

CDR3 sequence: CSAGGHGYEQYF. The CDR3 bases are TGCAGTGCTGGAGGACACGGCTACGAGCAGTACTTC. This chain links TRBV20-1 with TRBJ2-7, with D possibly called TRBD1 or TRBD2 (5 bases each). The germline V and J ends were trimmed by 5 bases and 3 bases, with 11 bases remaining between them. The V gene's germline CDR1 is DFQATT and CDR2 SNEGSKA (reference sequence). This CDR3 has 12 residues.